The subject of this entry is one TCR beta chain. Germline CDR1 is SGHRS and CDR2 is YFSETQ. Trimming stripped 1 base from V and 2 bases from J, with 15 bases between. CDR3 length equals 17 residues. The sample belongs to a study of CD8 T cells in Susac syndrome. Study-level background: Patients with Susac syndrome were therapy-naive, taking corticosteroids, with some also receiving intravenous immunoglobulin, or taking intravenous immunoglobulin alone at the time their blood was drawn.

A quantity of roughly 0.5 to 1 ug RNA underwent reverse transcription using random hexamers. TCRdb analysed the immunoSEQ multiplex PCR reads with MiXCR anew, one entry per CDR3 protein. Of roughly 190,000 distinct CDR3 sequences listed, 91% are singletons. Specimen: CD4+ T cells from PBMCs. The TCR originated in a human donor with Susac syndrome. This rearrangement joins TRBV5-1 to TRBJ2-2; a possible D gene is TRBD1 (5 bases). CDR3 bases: TGCGCCAGCAGCTTGTCGGTTTTGACAGTTAACACCGGGGAGCTGTTTTTT. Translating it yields CASSLSVLTVNTGELFF.